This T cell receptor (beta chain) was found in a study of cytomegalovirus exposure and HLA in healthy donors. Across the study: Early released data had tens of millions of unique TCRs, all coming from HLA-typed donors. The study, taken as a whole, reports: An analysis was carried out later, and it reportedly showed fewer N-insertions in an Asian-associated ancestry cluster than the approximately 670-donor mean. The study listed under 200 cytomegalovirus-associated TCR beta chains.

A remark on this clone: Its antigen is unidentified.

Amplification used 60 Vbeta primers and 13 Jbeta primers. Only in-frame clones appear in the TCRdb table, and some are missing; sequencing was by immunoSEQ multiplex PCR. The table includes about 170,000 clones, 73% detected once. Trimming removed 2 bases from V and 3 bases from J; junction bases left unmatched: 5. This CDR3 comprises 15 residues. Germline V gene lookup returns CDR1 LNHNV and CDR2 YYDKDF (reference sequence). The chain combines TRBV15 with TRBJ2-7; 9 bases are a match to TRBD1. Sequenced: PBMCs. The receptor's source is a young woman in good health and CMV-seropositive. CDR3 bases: TGTGCCACCAGCAGATCGGGACAGGGAAGCTACGAGCAGTACTTC. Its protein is CATSRSGQGSYEQYF. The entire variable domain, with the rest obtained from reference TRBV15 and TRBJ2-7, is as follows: DAMVIQNPRYQVTQFGKPVTLSCSQTLNHNVMYWYQQKSSQAPKLLFHYYDKDFNNEADTPDNFQSRRPNTSFCFLDIRSPGLGDTAMYLCATSRSGQGSYEQYFGPGTRLTVT.